These 17 T cell receptor beta chains came from one sample sequenced in a study of molecular identifiers for immune sequencing clone quantification. TCRdb recomputed calls from the PCR reads with MiXCR, one row per CDR3 protein. Found here are around 94,000 distinct CDR3 sequences, under 40% of them singletons; the top ten hold roughly 9.3%. Sample: naive CD8+ T cells from blood, with Jurkat cell RNA spiked in. As for subset: FACS-sorted CD8+CD4-CCR7+CD45RA+ naive T cells. All receptors derive from a human donor in good health. Some libraries in this study had Jurkat cell RNA spiked in.

The V and J genes are TRBV28 and TRBJ2-7; 7 bases match TRBD1. CDR1 and CDR2 (germline): MDHEN, SYDVKM. Trimming removed 5 bases from V and 1 base from J; junction bases left unmatched: 8. The length of the CDR3 is 15 residues. The CDR3: CASSRGLGQSYEQYF. The DNA for the CDR3 is TGTGCCAGCAGTCGAGGGCTGGGACAGTCCTACGAGCAGTACTTC.

This clonotype has a handful of counts. This chain joins TRBV12-3 or TRBV12-4 and TRBJ2-2, with 8 bases lining up with TRBD2. V dropped 6 bases and J dropped 5; count of bases not matched to a gene: 8. The CDR3 runs 15 residues. The CDR3 DNA reads TGTGCCAGCAGCAAGGGACTAGTGAAGACCGGGGAGCTGTTTTTT. Amino acids: CASSKGLVKTGELFF.

This chain links TRBV28 with TRBJ1-1; a possible D gene is TRBD1 (5 bases). V shed 5 bases and J shed 4 bases, with 11 bases lying between them. The length of the CDR3 is 13 residues. Germline V gene data show CDR1 as MDHEN and CDR2 as SYDVKM. The CDR3 is CASSPGQVTEAFF. The DNA of the CDR3 is TGTGCCAGCAGTCCAGGGCAGGTCACTGAAGCTTTCTTT.

This clonotype was picked up a small number of times. The chain carries TRBV9 and TRBJ2-4; TRBD2 aligns across 7 bases. The CDR3 runs to 15 residues. Trimming at V came to 4 bases and at J to 2 bases, leaving 6 bases not matched to a gene. Germline CDR1 is SGDLS and CDR2 is YYNGEE. This CDR3 reads CASSPGLVPKNIQYF. The CDR3 nucleotides are TGTGCCAGCAGCCCCGGACTAGTTCCCAAAAACATTCAGTACTTC.

In this sample, this clonotype turned up a few times. J is TRBJ2-1 and V is TRBV3-1; TRBD2 matches 9 bases. The CDR3 is 17 residues long. Germline trimming cut 2 bases from V and 0 bases from J; bases unmatched to any gene: 5. Germline V gene data show CDR1 as LGHDT and CDR2 as YNNKEL (reference sequence). CDR3 DNA sequence: TGTGCCAGCAGCCAACATAGCGGGAGAGCCTCCTACAATGAGCAGTTCTTC. Its protein product is CASSQHSGRASYNEQFF.

The rearrangement uses TRBV12-3 or TRBV12-4 and TRBJ2-4; 7 nucleotides match TRBD1. Losses at the gene ends were 3 bases for V and 4 bases for J; bases not matched to a gene: 6. This CDR3 spans 15 amino acids. This chain's CDR3 is CASSFEGAGKNIQYF. CDR3 DNA: TGTGCCAGCAGTTTTGAGGGGGCCGGTAAAAACATTCAGTACTTC.

This clonotype has a handful of counts. The chain joins TRBV19 to TRBJ1-2, with D hard to call. The CDR3 is made up of 13 amino acids. The germline CDR1 and CDR2 sequences are LNHDA and SQIVND (reference sequence). With 3 bases removed from V and 2 bases from J, the gap between germline ends came to 7 bases. This CDR3 reads CASSIRINYGYTF. For the CDR3, the DNA is TGTGCCAGTAGTATTAGGATCAACTATGGCTACACCTTC.

The chain recombines TRBV5-5 with TRBJ2-7, with D uncertain. CDR3 length: 15 amino acids. V lost 4 bases, J lost 2 bases, and 16 bases lay in between. CDR1 and CDR2 (germline): SGHKS, YYEKEE (reference sequence). DNA for the CDR3: TGTGCCAGCAGCCATGGGCTCCTTATGCCCTACGAGCAGTACTTC. Protein: CASSHGLLMPYEQYF.

The V call is TRBV28, the J call TRBJ2-1, with no clear D. The V gene's germline CDR1 is MDHEN and CDR2 SYDVKM. V shed 2 bases and J shed 4 bases, with 12 bases lying between them. The CDR3 runs to 15 residues. The CDR3 coding sequence is TGTGCCAGCAGTTTAGGGCCGAGACTGTACAATGAGCAGTTCTTC. Translated, it gives CASSLGPRLYNEQFF.

CDR3 DNA sequence: TGCAGTGCTAGAGTACAGGGGGCGTACAATCAGCCCCAGCATTTT. It encodes CSARVQGAYNQPQHF. J is TRBJ1-5 and V is TRBV20-1; 9 bases are shared with TRBD1. The CDR3 contains 15 residues. The V gene end was trimmed by 1 base and the J gene end by 3 bases; junction bases not matched to a gene: 4. Germline V gene sequence: CDR1 DFQATT, CDR2 SNEGSKA (reference sequence).

Regarding this clonotype: A much larger clone differs by one base, so this may be a read error. The rearrangement uses TRBV4-2 and TRBJ2-7; the D call may be TRBD1 or TRBD2 (5 bases each). Germline lookup yields CDR1 LGHNA and CDR2 YNFKEQ. The CDR3 consists of 14 residues. Trimming cost V 4 bases and J 5 bases, with 15 bases left between them. The DNA for the CDR3 is TGTGCCAGCAGCCGTCAAGAGGGACCCCACGAGCAGTACTTC. It codes for CASSRQEGPHEQYF.

This clonotype was seen a handful of times. V gene TRBV20-1 combines with J gene TRBJ2-3; TRBD2 is a possible D gene (5 bases). Trimming removed 3 bases at V and 4 bases at J, with 11 bases between. The length of the CDR3 is 13 residues. The V gene's germline CDR1 is DFQATT and CDR2 SNEGSKA (reference sequence). The CDR3 DNA follows: TGCAGTGCTAGGTCGGGGAGAGCAGATACGCAGTATTTT. It is translated as CSARSGRADTQYF.

The chain recombines TRBV25-1 with TRBJ1-4, with D hard to call. Germline assignment: CDR1 MGHDK and CDR2 SYGVNS. The V gene lost 4 bases and the J gene lost 8 bases, with 5 bases spanning the gap. This CDR3 has 11 amino acids. Here the CDR3 DNA reads TGTGCCAGCAGTGGAGGGGAAAAACTGTTTTTT. It specifies CASSGGEKLFF.

This clonotype was found many times. The CDR3 here is CASSLRALYQETQYF. In nucleotides, the CDR3 is TGTGCCAGCAGCTTAAGGGCCCTTTACCAAGAGACCCAGTACTTC. V gene TRBV7-6 combines with J gene TRBJ2-5, with unresolved D. The length of the CDR3 is 15 residues. V lost 2 bases and J 0 bases, leaving 10 bases between the germline ends. Germline V gene lookup returns CDR1 SGHVS and CDR2 FNYEAQ.

This clonotype was recorded a few times. The chain couples TRBV6-6 to TRBJ1-5; tentatively, D is TRBD1 (6 bases). CDR3 length: 17 residues. CDR1 and CDR2 from the germline V gene are MNHNY and SVGAGI (reference sequence). V dropped 6 bases and J dropped 0 bases, with 18 bases sitting between them. The CDR3 loop is CASRRLETGRSNQPQHF. Here the CDR3 DNA reads TGTGCCAGCAGACGACTCGAGACAGGACGTAGCAATCAGCCCCAGCATTTT.

With respect to this clonotype: A much larger clone lies a single base off, so this may be a read error. The rearrangement links TRBV12-3 or TRBV12-4 to TRBJ2-4, with 14 bases matching TRBD2. V was pared by 4 bases and J by 9 bases, with 14 bases of the junction left unmatched. CDR3 length: 18 amino acids. In nucleotides, the CDR3 is TGTGCCAGCAGTTCCAAAATCGGGACTAGCGGGAGAGTGGGCATTCAGTACTTC. Amino acids: CASSSKIGTSGRVGIQYF.

This clonotype has a handful of counts. The chain carries TRBV12-3 or TRBV12-4 and TRBJ2-7; TRBD1 or TRBD2 may be the D gene (5 bases each). Trimming cost V 4 bases and J 2 bases, with 6 bases left between them. The CDR3 is 12 residues long. Here the CDR3 DNA reads TGTGCCAGCAGTTGGGGGACCTACGAGCAGTACTTC. This gives the protein CASSWGTYEQYF.